This T cell receptor beta chain was identified in a study of cytomegalovirus exposure and HLA in healthy donors. Vbeta (60) and Jbeta (13) primers were used in the PCR. The table came from immunoSEQ multiplex PCR; TCRdb's copy has only in-frame clones and leaves some out. This table holds 150,000 to 200,000 clones, about 80% found once. This CDR3 is 14 amino acids long. V was clipped by 0 bases and J by 1 base, with 8 bases between them. Germline assignment: CDR1 SGHDT and CDR2 YYEEEE. What was sequenced was PBMCs. The V call is TRBV5-6, the J call TRBJ2-7; a possible D gene is TRBD2 (5 bases). The receptor was isolated from a boy between 10 and 17 years old in good health and CMV-seronegative. CDR3 sequence reads: CASSLVRASYEQYF. The CDR3 region has the DNA TGTGCCAGCAGCTTGGTGCGGGCTTCCTACGAGCAGTACTTC.